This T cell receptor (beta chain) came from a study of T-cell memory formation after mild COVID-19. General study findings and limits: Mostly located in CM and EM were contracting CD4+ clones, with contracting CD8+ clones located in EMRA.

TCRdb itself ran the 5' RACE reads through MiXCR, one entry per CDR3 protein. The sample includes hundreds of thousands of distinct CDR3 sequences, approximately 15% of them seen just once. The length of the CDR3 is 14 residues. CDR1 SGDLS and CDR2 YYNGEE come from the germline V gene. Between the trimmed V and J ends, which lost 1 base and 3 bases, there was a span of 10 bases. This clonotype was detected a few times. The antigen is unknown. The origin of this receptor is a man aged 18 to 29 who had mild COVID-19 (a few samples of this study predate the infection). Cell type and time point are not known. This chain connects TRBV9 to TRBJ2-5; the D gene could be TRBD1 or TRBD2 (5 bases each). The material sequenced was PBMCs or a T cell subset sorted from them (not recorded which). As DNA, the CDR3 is TGTGCCAGCAGCGTATCCGGGGCCGAAGAGACCCAGTACTTC. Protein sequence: CASSVSGAEETQYF.